A selection of T cell receptor beta chains follows, all from one sample in a study of blood T cell repertoires in COVID-19. The method was immunoSEQ multiplex PCR; TCRdb's version includes in-frame clones alone and lacks a portion of them. The table records 250,000 to 350,000 clones, 80% to 95% of them present only once. Sample: PBMCs or T cells enriched from blood (not recorded which). The source is a woman in her twenties or thirties who had recovered from COVID-19. The CDR3 runs from the conserved cysteine through the conserved F or W. Fields, in order: clone size, V gene, J gene, D gene, CDR3 protein, CDR3 DNA. A D gene is named only where the DNA matches it firmly. Size is omitted from some rows. Given values are once, few, many or a class for expanded clones.

abundance: few
v_gene: TRBV7-9
j_gene: TRBJ1-3
d_gene: TRBD1
CDR3aa: CASSSTGAGNTIYF
CDR3nt: TGTGCCAGCAGTTCAACAGGGGCTGGAAACACCATATATTTT

abundance: -
v_gene: TRBV20-1
j_gene: TRBJ2-1
d_gene: TRBD1
CDR3aa: CSASRAGGGDEQFF
CDR3nt: TGCAGTGCTAGTAGGGCAGGGGGCGGCGATGAGCAGTTCTTC

abundance: -
v_gene: TRBV24-1
j_gene: TRBJ2-6
d_gene: -
CDR3aa: CATSGIGAGANVLTF
CDR3nt: TGTGCCACCAGTGGAATCGGGGCTGGGGCCAACGTCCTGACTTTC

abundance: -
v_gene: TRBV5-1
j_gene: TRBJ2-3
d_gene: TRBD1
CDR3aa: CASSPDRGQGTDTQYF
CDR3nt: TGCGCCAGCAGCCCAGACAGGGGGCAGGGCACAGATACGCAGTATTTT

abundance: -
v_gene: TRBV27
j_gene: TRBJ2-3
d_gene: TRBD2
CDR3aa: CASSLGLAGFLTSTDTQYF
CDR3nt: TGTGCCAGCAGTTTGGGACTAGCGGGATTCTTAACTAGCACAGATACGCAGTATTTT

abundance: -
v_gene: TRBV7-6
j_gene: TRBJ2-1
d_gene: TRBD2
CDR3aa: CASSPRGGSYNEQFF
CDR3nt: TGTGCCAGCAGCCCACGGGGGGGGTCCTACAATGAGCAGTTCTTC

abundance: many
v_gene: TRBV5-5
j_gene: TRBJ1-5
d_gene: TRBD1
CDR3aa: CASSSGTGTTNQPQHF
CDR3nt: TGTGCCAGCAGCTCCGGGACAGGGACTACCAATCAGCCCCAGCATTTT

abundance: -
v_gene: TRBV3-1/TRBV3-2
j_gene: TRBJ1-1
d_gene: -
CDR3aa: CASSQEDSRTEAFF
CDR3nt: TGTGCCAGCAGCCAAGAAGACAGTCGAACTGAAGCTTTCTTT

abundance: -
v_gene: TRBV18
j_gene: TRBJ2-3
d_gene: TRBD2
CDR3aa: CASSPGLAGSGDTQYF
CDR3nt: TGTGCCAGCTCACCAGGGCTAGCGGGTTCAGGGGATACGCAGTATTTT

abundance: -
v_gene: TRBV24-1
j_gene: TRBJ2-3
d_gene: -
CDR3aa: CATSVGGGSFGDTQYF
CDR3nt: TGTGCCACCAGTGTAGGGGGGGGCAGTTTTGGAGATACGCAGTATTTT

abundance: -
v_gene: TRBV5-1
j_gene: TRBJ1-1
d_gene: -
CDR3aa: CASSPPTENTEAFF
CDR3nt: TGCGCCAGCAGCCCGCCGACAGAGAACACTGAAGCTTTCTTT

abundance: -
v_gene: TRBV6-1
j_gene: TRBJ1-1
d_gene: -
CDR3aa: CASSEGSTEAFF
CDR3nt: TGTGCCAGCAGTGAGGGCAGCACTGAAGCTTTCTTT

abundance: -
v_gene: TRBV7-3
j_gene: TRBJ1-2
d_gene: TRBD1
CDR3aa: CASSSGQGDRGYGYTF
CDR3nt: TGTGCCAGCAGCTCCGGACAGGGGGATCGAGGCTATGGCTACACCTTC

abundance: -
v_gene: TRBV7-9
j_gene: TRBJ2-1
d_gene: TRBD2
CDR3aa: CASSLDGLVSYNEQFF
CDR3nt: TGTGCCAGCAGCTTAGATGGACTAGTCTCCTACAATGAGCAGTTCTTC

abundance: -
v_gene: TRBV7-2
j_gene: TRBJ2-7
d_gene: TRBD2
CDR3aa: CASSWTSGRYEQYF
CDR3nt: TGTGCCAGCAGCTGGACTAGCGGGCGGTACGAGCAGTACTTC

abundance: -
v_gene: TRBV9
j_gene: TRBJ2-7
d_gene: TRBD2
CDR3aa: CASSKAGGGYEQYF
CDR3nt: TGTGCCAGCAGCAAAGCGGGAGGAGGATACGAGCAGTACTTC

abundance: -
v_gene: TRBV5-4
j_gene: TRBJ2-7
d_gene: TRBD2
CDR3aa: CASSLGASGRAYEQYF
CDR3nt: TGTGCCAGCAGCTTGGGGGCTAGCGGGAGGGCCTACGAGCAGTACTTC

abundance: -
v_gene: TRBV6-5
j_gene: TRBJ2-3
d_gene: -
CDR3aa: CASSYTASSTDTQYF
CDR3nt: TGTGCCAGCAGTTACACAGCTTCTAGCACAGATACGCAGTATTTT

abundance: -
v_gene: TRBV11-2
j_gene: TRBJ2-7
d_gene: TRBD1
CDR3aa: CASSLGYRDRRSYEQYF
CDR3nt: TGTGCCAGCAGCTTAGGGTATAGGGACAGGAGATCCTACGAGCAGTACTTC

abundance: -
v_gene: TRBV19
j_gene: TRBJ2-3
d_gene: TRBD1
CDR3aa: CASSLRQGDTQYF
CDR3nt: TGTGCCAGTAGCCTACGACAGGGGGATACGCAGTATTTT

abundance: -
v_gene: TRBV9
j_gene: TRBJ1-4
d_gene: TRBD1
CDR3aa: CASSVEGRQGWDEKLFF
CDR3nt: TGTGCCAGCAGCGTAGAGGGCCGACAGGGCTGGGATGAAAAACTGTTTTTT

abundance: -
v_gene: TRBV5-1
j_gene: TRBJ2-5
d_gene: -
CDR3aa: CASRAGSGETQYF
CDR3nt: TGCGCCAGCAGGGCAGGGTCTGGCGAGACCCAGTACTTC

abundance: few
v_gene: TRBV30
j_gene: TRBJ2-3
d_gene: -
CDR3aa: CAWSKGETDTQYF
CDR3nt: TGTGCCTGGAGTAAGGGGGAAACAGATACGCAGTATTTT

abundance: -
v_gene: TRBV6-1
j_gene: TRBJ1-5
d_gene: -
CDR3aa: CASSDGGFNQPQHF
CDR3nt: TGTGCCAGCAGTGATGGAGGTTTCAATCAGCCCCAGCATTTT

abundance: -
v_gene: TRBV14
j_gene: TRBJ1-3
d_gene: -
CDR3aa: CASSPPGAGNTIYF
CDR3nt: TGTGCCAGCAGCCCACCCGGGGCTGGAAACACCATATATTTT

abundance: -
v_gene: TRBV30
j_gene: TRBJ1-2
d_gene: -
CDR3aa: CAWSLAGEGYGYTF
CDR3nt: TGTGCCTGGAGTCTCGCAGGGGAGGGCTATGGCTACACCTTC

abundance: -
v_gene: TRBV10-3
j_gene: TRBJ2-3
d_gene: -
CDR3aa: CAVGRLSQYF
CDR3nt: TGTGCCGTTGGGAGGCTATCGCAGTATTTT

abundance: -
v_gene: TRBV30
j_gene: TRBJ2-7
d_gene: -
CDR3aa: CAWSTGSYEQYF
CDR3nt: TGTGCCTGGAGTACCGGGAGCTACGAGCAGTACTTC

abundance: -
v_gene: TRBV5-1
j_gene: TRBJ2-7
d_gene: TRBD1
CDR3aa: CASSLAWGQGFHEQYF
CDR3nt: TGCGCCAGCAGCTTGGCCTGGGGACAGGGTTTCCACGAGCAGTACTTC

abundance: -
v_gene: TRBV11-2
j_gene: TRBJ1-1
d_gene: -
CDR3aa: CASSPGRGENTEAFF
CDR3nt: TGTGCCAGCAGCCCCGGGAGGGGGGAGAACACTGAAGCTTTCTTT